One and the same sample provided the 8 T cell receptor beta chains below, sequenced in a study of Ad26.COV2.S vaccination and SARS-CoV-2 variants. Treatment: approximately 18 received Ad26.COV2.S at low or high dose, single or two shots; a few received placebo; per-sample allocation not given. Following the first vaccine or placebo injection, samples were taken on day 63. The table came from immunoSEQ multiplex PCR; TCRdb's copy has only in-frame clones and leaves some out. The table has 300,000 to 400,000 clones, approximately 86% seen once; the top ten hold approximately 11%. Sequencing used peripheral blood, obtained in a trial of Ad26.COV2.S vaccine versus placebo. The receptors were gathered from a person aged 18-65 years who received the Ad26.COV2.S COVID-19 vaccine or a placebo.

The V call is TRBV7-9, the J call TRBJ2-3; 11 nucleotides align to TRBD1. Germline V gene lookup returns CDR1 SEHNR and CDR2 FQNEAQ (reference sequence). This CDR3 has 16 residues. With V trimmed by 3 bases and J by 2 bases, 4 bases remained unmatched. The CDR3 bases are TGTGCCAGCAGCTTGGGACAGGGGGTCATCACAGATACGCAGTATTTT. Its protein product is CASSLGQGVITDTQYF.

The chain carries TRBV10-1 and TRBJ1-1, with a weak D call TRBD1 (5 bases). V gave up 7 bases and J gave up 8 bases, with 17 bases separating them. Germline CDR1 is WNHNN and CDR2 is SYGVQD (reference sequence). CDR3 length equals 13 residues. The CDR3 bases are TGCGCCAGCACTCCTACAGGAAGTCGAGAAGCTTTCTTT. Its protein is CASTPTGSREAFF.

The chain couples TRBV11-2 to TRBJ1-2; 9 positions agree with TRBD1. The germline gives CDR1 SGHAT, CDR2 FQNNGV. V shed 5 bases and J 9 bases; nucleotides not matched to a gene: 7. The length of the CDR3 is 13 residues. CDR3 sequence reads: CASSLGQGSSYTF. In DNA, the CDR3 is TGTGCCAGCAGCCTGGGACAGGGATCGAGCTACACCTTC.

The rearrangement links TRBV6-5 to TRBJ2-5; maybe TRBD1 (5 bases). Trimming cost V 10 bases and J 2 bases, with 17 bases left between them. CDR3 size: 14 residues. Germline CDR1 is MNHEY and CDR2 is SVGAGI. In nucleotides, the CDR3 is TGTGCCATCTTACGGCGACAGCCGCAAGAGACCCAGTACTTC. As protein: CAILRRQPQETQYF.

The chain combines TRBV5-1 with TRBJ1-4; TRBD1 aligns across 7 bases. V trimming: 4 bases; J trimming: 3 bases; junction bases outside the gene matches: 6. Germline V gives CDR1 SGHRS, CDR2 YFSETQ. The CDR3 spans 15 residues. The CDR3 region is CASSNGQVSNEKLFF. CDR3 bases: TGCGCCAGCAGCAACGGACAGGTTTCTAATGAAAAACTGTTTTTT.

A few counts support this clone. V gene TRBV10-3 combines with J gene TRBJ2-1; possibly TRBD1 for D (6 bases). The germline V gene encodes CDR1 ENHRY and CDR2 SYGVKD. V shed 8 bases and J shed 3 bases, with 8 bases lying between them. CDR3 length: 12 amino acids. CDR3 nucleotides: TGTGCCATCGGGGACAACTACAATGAGCAGTTCTTC. Encoded protein: CAIGDNYNEQFF.

This chain links TRBV28 with TRBJ2-2; D not resolved. Trimming pared 5 bases from V and 4 bases from J, leaving 17 bases between. CDR3 length: 16 amino acids. Looked up from germline, CDR1 is MDHEN and CDR2 is SYDVKM. The CDR3 loop is CASSLLRREGTGELFF. The CDR3, as DNA: TGTGCCAGCAGTCTCCTGAGAAGGGAAGGCACCGGGGAGCTGTTTTTT. Based on the CDR3 plus reference TRBV28 and TRBJ2-2, the full variable domain is DVKVTQSSRYLVKRTGEKVFLECVQDMDHENMFWYRQDPGLGLRLIYFSYDVKMKEKGDIPEGYSVSREKKERFSLILESASTNQTSMYLCASSLLRREGTGELFFGEGSRLTVL.

J is TRBJ1-1 and V is TRBV7-2, with TRBD1 matching 10 bases. Germline V gives CDR1 SGHTA, CDR2 FQGNSA. Losses at the gene ends were 5 bases for V and 1 base for J; bases not matched to a gene: 7. The CDR3 length is 16 residues. DNA for the CDR3: TGTGCCAGCAGCCGCAGACAGGGGGCTAGGAACACTGAAGCTTTCTTT. Encoded protein: CASSRRQGARNTEAFF.